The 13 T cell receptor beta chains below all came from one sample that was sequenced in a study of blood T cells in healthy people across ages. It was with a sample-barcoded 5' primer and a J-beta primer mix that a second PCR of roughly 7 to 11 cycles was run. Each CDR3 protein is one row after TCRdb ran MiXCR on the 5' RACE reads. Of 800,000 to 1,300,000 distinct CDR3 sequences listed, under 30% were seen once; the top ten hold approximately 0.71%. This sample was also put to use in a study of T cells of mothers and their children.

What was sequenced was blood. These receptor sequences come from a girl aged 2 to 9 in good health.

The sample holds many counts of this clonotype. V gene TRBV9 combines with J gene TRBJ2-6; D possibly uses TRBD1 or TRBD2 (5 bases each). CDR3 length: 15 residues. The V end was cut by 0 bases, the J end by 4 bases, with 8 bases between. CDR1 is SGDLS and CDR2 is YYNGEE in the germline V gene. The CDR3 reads CASSVGGFGANVLTF. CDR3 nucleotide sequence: TGTGCCAGCAGCGTAGGGGGGTTCGGGGCCAACGTCCTGACTTTC.

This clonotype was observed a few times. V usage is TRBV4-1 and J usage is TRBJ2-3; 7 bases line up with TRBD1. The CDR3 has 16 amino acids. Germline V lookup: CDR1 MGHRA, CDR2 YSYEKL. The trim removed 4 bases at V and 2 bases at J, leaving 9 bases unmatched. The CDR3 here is CASSRLDRAATDTQYF. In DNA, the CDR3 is TGCGCCAGCAGCCGTCTTGACAGGGCGGCCACAGATACGCAGTATTTT.

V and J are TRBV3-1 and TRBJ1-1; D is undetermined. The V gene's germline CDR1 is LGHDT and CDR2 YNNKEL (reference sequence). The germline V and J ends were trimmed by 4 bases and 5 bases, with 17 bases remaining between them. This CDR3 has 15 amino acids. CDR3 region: CASSLRAGVRTEAFF. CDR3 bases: TGTGCCAGCAGCCTAAGGGCAGGAGTGAGGACTGAAGCTTTCTTT.

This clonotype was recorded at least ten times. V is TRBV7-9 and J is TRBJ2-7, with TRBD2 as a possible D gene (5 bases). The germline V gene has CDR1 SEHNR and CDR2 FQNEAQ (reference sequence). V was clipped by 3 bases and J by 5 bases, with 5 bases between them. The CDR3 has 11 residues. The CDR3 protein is CASSLEDEQYF. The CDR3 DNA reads TGTGCCAGCAGCTTGGAGGACGAGCAGTACTTC.

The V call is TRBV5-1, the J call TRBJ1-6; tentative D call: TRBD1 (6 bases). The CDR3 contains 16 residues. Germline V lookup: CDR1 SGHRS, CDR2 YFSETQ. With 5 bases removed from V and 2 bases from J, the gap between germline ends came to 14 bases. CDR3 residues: CASSPLQGPYNSPLHF. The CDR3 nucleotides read TGCGCCAGCAGTCCCCTACAGGGACCCTATAATTCACCCCTCCACTTT.

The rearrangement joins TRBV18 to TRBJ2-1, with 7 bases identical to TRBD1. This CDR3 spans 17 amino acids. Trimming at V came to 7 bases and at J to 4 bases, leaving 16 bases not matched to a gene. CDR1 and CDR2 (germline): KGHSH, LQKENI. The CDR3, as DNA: TGTGCCAGCTTACCCGACTCCGGGACAGACTTTTACAATGAGCAGTTCTTC. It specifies CASLPDSGTDFYNEQFF.

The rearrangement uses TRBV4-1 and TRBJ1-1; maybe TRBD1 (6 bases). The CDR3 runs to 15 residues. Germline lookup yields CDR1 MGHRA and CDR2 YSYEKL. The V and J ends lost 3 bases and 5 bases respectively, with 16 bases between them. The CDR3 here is CASSQSMGAGTEAFF. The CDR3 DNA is TGCGCCAGCAGCCAGTCAATGGGGGCCGGAACTGAAGCTTTCTTT.

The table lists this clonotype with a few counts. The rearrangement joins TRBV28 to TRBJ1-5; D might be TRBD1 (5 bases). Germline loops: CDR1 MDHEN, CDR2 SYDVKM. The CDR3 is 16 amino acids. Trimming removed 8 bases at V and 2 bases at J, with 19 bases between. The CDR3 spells CASSSQQDDGNQPQHF. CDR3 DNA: TGTGCCAGCTCCTCTCAACAGGATGATGGCAATCAGCCCCAGCATTTT.

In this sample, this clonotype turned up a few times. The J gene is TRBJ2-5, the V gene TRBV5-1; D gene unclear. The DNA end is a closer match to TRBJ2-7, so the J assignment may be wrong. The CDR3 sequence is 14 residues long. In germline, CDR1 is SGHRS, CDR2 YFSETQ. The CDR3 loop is CASSPLPGPYEQYF. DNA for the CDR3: TGCGCCAGCAGCCCCCTCCCCGGGCCCTACGAGCAGTACTTC.

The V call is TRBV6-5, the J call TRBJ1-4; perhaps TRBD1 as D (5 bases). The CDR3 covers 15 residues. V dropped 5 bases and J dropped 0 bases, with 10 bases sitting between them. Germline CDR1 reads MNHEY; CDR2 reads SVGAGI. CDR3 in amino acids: CASSPQGSTNEKLFF. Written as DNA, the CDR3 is TGTGCCAGCAGTCCGCAGGGCTCAACTAATGAAAAACTGTTTTTT.

CDR3 sequence: CASSLRGRNSPLHF. The CDR3 DNA reads as TGTGCCAGCAGCTTGAGGGGGCGAAATTCACCCCTCCACTTT. V and J are TRBV7-9 and TRBJ1-6; 7 bases match TRBD1. The V gene end was trimmed by 3 bases and the J gene end by 7 bases; junction bases not matched to a gene: 3. The V gene's germline CDR1 is SEHNR and CDR2 FQNEAQ (reference sequence). The CDR3 spans 14 residues.

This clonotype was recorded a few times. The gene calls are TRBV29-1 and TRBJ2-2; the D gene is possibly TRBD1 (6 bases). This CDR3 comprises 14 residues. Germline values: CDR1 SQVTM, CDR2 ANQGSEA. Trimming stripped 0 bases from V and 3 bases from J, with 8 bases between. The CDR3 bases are TGCAGCGTTGAAGATGGGACACACACCGGGGAGCTGTTTTTT. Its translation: CSVEDGTHTGELFF.

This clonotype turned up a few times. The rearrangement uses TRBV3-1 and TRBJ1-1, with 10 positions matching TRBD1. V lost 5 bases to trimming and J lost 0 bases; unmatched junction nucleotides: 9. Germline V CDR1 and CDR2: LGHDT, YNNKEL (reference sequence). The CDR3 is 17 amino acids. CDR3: CASSATDRGVMNTEAFF. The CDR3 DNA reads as TGTGCCAGCAGCGCCACGGACAGGGGGGTAATGAACACTGAAGCTTTCTTT.